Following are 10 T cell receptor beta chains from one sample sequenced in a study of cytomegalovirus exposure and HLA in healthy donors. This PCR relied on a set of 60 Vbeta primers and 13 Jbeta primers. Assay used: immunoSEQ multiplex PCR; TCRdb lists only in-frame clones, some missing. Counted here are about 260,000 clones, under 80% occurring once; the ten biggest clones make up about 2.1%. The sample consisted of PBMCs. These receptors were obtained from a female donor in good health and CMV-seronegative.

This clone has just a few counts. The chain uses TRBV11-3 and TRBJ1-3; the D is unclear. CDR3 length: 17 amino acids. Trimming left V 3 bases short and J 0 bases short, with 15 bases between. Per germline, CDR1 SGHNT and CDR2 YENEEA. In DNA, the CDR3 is TGTGCCAGCAGCTTCCCTCGAGGGAGAGACTCTGGAAACACCATATATTTT. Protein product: CASSFPRGRDSGNTIYF.

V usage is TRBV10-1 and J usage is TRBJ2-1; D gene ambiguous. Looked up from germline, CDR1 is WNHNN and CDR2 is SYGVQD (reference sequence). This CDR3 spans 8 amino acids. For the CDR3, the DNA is TGCGCGCGAGATGAGCAGTTCTTC. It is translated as CARDEQFF.

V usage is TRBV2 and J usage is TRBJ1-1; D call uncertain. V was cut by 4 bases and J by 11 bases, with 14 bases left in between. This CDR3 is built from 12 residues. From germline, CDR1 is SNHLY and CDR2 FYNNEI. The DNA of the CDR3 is TGTGCCAGCAGTGTTCGGGGTTCTAACGCTTTCTTT. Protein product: CASSVRGSNAFF.

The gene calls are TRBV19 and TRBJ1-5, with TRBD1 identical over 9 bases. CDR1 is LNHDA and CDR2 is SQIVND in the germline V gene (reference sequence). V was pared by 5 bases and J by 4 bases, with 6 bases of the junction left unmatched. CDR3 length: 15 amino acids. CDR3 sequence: CASSGGDRENQPQHF. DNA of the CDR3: TGTGCCAGTAGTGGGGGGGACAGGGAGAATCAGCCCCAGCATTTT.

This CDR3 reads CASRSGTGKYNEQFF. CDR3 sequence (DNA): TGTGCCAGCAGGTCCGGGACAGGGAAGTACAATGAGCAGTTCTTC. This sequence joins TRBV28 and TRBJ2-1; 9 bases align to TRBD1. The CDR3 has 15 amino acids. V shed 6 bases and J 4 bases; nucleotides not matched to a gene: 7. The germline CDR1 and CDR2 sequences are MDHEN and SYDVKM. Looking up the rest from reference TRBV28 and TRBJ2-1 gives the full variable domain: DVKVTQSSRYLVKRTGEKVFLECVQDMDHENMFWYRQDPGLGLRLIYFSYDVKMKEKGDIPEGYSVSREKKERFSLILESASTNQTSMYLCASRSGTGKYNEQFFGPGTRLTVL.

The CDR3 bases are TGTGCCAGCAGTTTATTAGTAGGGGGATCGGCCGGGGAGCTGTTTTTT. Protein sequence: CASSLLVGGSAGELFF. V is TRBV27 and J is TRBJ2-2; perhaps TRBD1 as D (6 bases). V lost 1 base to trimming and J lost 6 bases, with 15 bases between them. In germline, CDR1 is MNHEY, CDR2 SMNVEV (reference sequence). CDR3 length equals 16 residues.

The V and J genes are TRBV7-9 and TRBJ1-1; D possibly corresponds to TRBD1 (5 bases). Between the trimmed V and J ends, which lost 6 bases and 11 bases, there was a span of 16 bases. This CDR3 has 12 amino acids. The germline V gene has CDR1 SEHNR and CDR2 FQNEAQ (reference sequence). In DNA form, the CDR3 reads TGTGCCAGCAGGCCAAGCAGGGAAGATGCTTTCTTT. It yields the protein CASRPSREDAFF.

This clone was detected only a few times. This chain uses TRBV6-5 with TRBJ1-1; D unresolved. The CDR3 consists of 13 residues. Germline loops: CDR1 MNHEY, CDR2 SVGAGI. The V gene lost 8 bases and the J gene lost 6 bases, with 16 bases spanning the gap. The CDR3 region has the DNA TGTGCCAGCTTTAGAGAGGAATACTCTGAAGCTTTCTTT. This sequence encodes CASFREEYSEAFF.

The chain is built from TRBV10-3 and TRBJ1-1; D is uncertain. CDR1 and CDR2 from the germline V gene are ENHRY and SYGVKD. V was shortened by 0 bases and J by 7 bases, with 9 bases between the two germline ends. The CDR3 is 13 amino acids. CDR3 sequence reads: CAISESGLGEAFF. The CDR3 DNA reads TGTGCCATCAGTGAGTCAGGACTGGGTGAAGCTTTCTTT.

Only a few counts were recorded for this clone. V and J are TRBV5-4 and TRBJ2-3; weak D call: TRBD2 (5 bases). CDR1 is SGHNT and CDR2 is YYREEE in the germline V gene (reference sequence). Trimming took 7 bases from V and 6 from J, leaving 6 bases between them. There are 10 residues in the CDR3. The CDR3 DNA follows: TGTGCCAGCGGCGGGGATACGCAGTATTTT. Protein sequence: CASGGDTQYF.